This entry features one T cell receptor (beta chain) sequence. The antigen is undetermined. The CDR3 consists of 12 residues. Germline V gene sequence: CDR1 MNHEY, CDR2 SVGEGT. From the 5' RACE reads, TCRdb lists one entry per CDR3 protein and no DNA. The sample includes around 100,000 distinct CDR3 sequences. This entry is derived from a study of T cells expressing NK-cell markers. Broader study findings: The dominant NKG2C+ clonotypes represented roughly 1.0-7.5% of CD8+ T cells in six or seven donors.

The specimen sequenced was blood T cells: a sorted CD56 or NKG2C T cell subset, CD4+ or CD8+ T cells, or bulk PBMC T cells (not recorded which). The rearrangement links TRBV6-2 or TRBV6-3 to TRBJ1-1. The source is a woman aged 18 to 75 in good health. This CDR3 reads CASLEGSTEAFF.